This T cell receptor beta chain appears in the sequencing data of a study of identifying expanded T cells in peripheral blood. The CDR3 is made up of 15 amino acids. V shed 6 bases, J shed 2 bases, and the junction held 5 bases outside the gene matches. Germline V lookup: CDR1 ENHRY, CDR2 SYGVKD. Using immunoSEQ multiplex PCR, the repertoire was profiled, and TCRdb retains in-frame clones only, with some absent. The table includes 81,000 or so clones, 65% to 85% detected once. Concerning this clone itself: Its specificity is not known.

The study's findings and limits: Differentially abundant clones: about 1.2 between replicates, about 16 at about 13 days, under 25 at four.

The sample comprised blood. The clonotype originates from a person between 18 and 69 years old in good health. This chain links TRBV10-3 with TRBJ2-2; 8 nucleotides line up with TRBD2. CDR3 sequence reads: CAIRKRGSNTGELFF. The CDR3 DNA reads TGTGCCATCAGGAAGCGGGGGTCTAACACCGGGGAGCTGTTTTTT.